A few counts support the clone carrying this T cell receptor beta chain. What it binds is unknown. V lost 4 bases and J 4 bases, leaving 9 bases between the germline ends. This CDR3 contains 13 residues. The germline CDR1 and CDR2 sequences are SGHNT and YYREEE (reference sequence). The source of the sample is a study of T-cell reconstitution after alpha-beta-depleted transplantation in children. TCRbeta library construction was performed incorporating unique molecular identifiers. TCRdb processed the PCR reads anew with MiXCR; each CDR3 protein has one entry. This table has about 78,000 distinct CDR3 sequences, roughly 15% appearing once. General study findings and limits: A year post-transplant, T-cell counts and diversity derived mostly from newly produced T cells. Reports say that about two months after transplant, the alpha-beta T cells came out of several hundred graft clones that had expanded. Surviving recipient T cells and intrathymic progenitors accounted for some patients' high TCRbeta diversity at day 60.

The starting material was PBMCs, mostly from graft donor cells, obtained 180 days after TCRalphabeta/CD19-depleted stem cell transplant. This clonotype was sampled from a male patient between 2 and 10 years old who had a stem cell transplant for acute lymphoblastic leukemia, so the T cells may come from the graft donor. The chain recombines TRBV5-4 with TRBJ1-3; tentative D call: TRBD1 (5 bases). The CDR3 DNA is TGTGCCAGCAGCGTAGACAGCGGAAACACCATATATTTT. Translation gives CASSVDSGNTIYF. Drawing the rest from reference TRBV5-4 and TRBJ1-3, the complete variable domain is ETGVTQSPTHLIKTRGQQVTLRCSSQSGHNTVSWYQQALGQGPQFIFQYYREEENGRGNFPPRFSGLQFPNYSSELNVNALELDDSALYLCASSVDSGNTIYFGEGSWLTVV.